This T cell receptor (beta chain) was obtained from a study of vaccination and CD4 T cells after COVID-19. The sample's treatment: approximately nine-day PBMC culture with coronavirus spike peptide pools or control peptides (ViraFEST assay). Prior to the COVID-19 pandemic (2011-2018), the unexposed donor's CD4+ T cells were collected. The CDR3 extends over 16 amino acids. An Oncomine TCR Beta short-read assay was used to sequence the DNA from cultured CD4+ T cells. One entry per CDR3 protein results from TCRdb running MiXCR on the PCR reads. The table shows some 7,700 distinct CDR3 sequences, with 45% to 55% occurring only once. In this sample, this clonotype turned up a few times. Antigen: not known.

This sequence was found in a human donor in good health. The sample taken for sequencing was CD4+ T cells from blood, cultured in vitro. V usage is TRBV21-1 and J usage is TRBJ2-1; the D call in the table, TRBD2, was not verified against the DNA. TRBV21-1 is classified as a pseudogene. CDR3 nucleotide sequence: TGTGCCAGCAGCAAATTCCTAACTAGGTGTAGCTACGAGCAGTTCTTC. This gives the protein CASSKFLTRCSYEQFF.